The 27 T cell receptor beta chains below were found in one sample sequenced in a study of PD-1 blockade in classical Hodgkin lymphoma. Stated time point: newly diagnosed, previously untreated cHL patient sample. The authors purified CD4+ T cells from thawed PBMCs by magnetic negative selection. TCRdb keeps only in-frame clones here, not all; method: immunoSEQ multiplex PCR. The sample lists about 24,000 clones, about 90% occurring once. The specimen was CD4+ T cells from blood. These receptors were obtained from a human donor with classical Hodgkin lymphoma.

CDR3 protein: CASSFAQGQGTQPQHF. The CDR3 nucleotides read TGTGCCAGCAGTTTCGCACAGGGACAGGGAACTCAGCCCCAGCATTTT. The chain joins TRBV28 to TRBJ1-5, with 9 bases identical to TRBD1. J gave up 6 bases and V 3 bases, and 9 bases lay outside the gene matches. Germline lookup yields CDR1 MDHEN and CDR2 SYDVKM. The CDR3 sequence is 16 residues long.

This clone was recorded only once. The chain joins TRBV28 to TRBJ2-7; a weak D match, TRBD1 (6 bases). Germline V gene data show CDR1 as MDHEN and CDR2 as SYDVKM. CDR3 size: 14 residues. Trimming removed 6 bases at V and 5 bases at J, with 17 bases between. As DNA, the CDR3 is TGTGCCAGCAGCCTTGTGGGGGCTGGGGACGAGCAGTACTTC. This sequence encodes CASSLVGAGDEQYF.

The genes are TRBV5-6 and TRBJ2-7, with 8 bases fitting TRBD1. CDR1 and CDR2 from the germline V gene are SGHDT and YYEEEE. Trimming cost V 0 bases and J 4 bases; bases outside gene matches: 9. The CDR3 runs 16 residues. CDR3 sequence: CASSLAGTGFSYEQYF. In DNA, the CDR3 is TGTGCCAGCAGCTTGGCCGGGACAGGTTTTTCGTACGAGCAGTACTTC. Supplemented by reference TRBV5-6 and TRBJ2-7, the full variable domain reads DAGVTQSPTHLIKTRGQQVTLRCSPKSGHDTVSWYQQALGQGPQFIFQYYEEEERQRGNFPDRFSGHQFPNYSSELNVNALLLGDSALYLCASSLAGTGFSYEQYFGPGTRLTVT.

V usage is TRBV27 and J usage is TRBJ1-2; perhaps TRBD1 as D (5 bases). The length of the CDR3 is 14 residues. The V gene lost 3 bases and the J gene lost 8 bases, with 16 bases spanning the gap. Germline CDR1 is MNHEY and CDR2 is SMNVEV (reference sequence). The CDR3 DNA follows: TGTGCCAGCAGTTTCCGGGGCAATCAGCGGGGCTACACCTTC. Translated: CASSFRGNQRGYTF.

This chain connects TRBV7-9 to TRBJ2-1; TRBD2 matches 7 bases. The CDR3 covers 15 residues. Germline V lookup: CDR1 SEHNR, CDR2 FQNEAQ (reference sequence). The trim removed 1 base at V and 8 bases at J, leaving 8 bases unmatched. The CDR3 bases are TGTGCCAGCAGCTTAGGGGGGGGAGGGAAGGATGAGCAGTTCTTC. Amino acid sequence: CASSLGGGGKDEQFF.

The chain links TRBV7-9 to TRBJ1-6; perhaps TRBD1 as D (5 bases). Germline-derived CDR1 and CDR2 are SEHNR and FQNEAQ (reference sequence). V was clipped by 3 bases and J by 8 bases, with 14 bases between them. The CDR3 loop spans 15 amino acids. CDR3 sequence (DNA): TGTGCCAGCAGCTTTCTCGGGGGATTGGATTCACCCCTCCACTTT. Protein sequence: CASSFLGGLDSPLHF.

This chain links TRBV7-9 with TRBJ1-4; maybe TRBD1 (5 bases). Between the trimmed V and J ends, which lost 0 bases and 5 bases, there was a span of 10 bases. Germline V gene lookup returns CDR1 SEHNR and CDR2 FQNEAQ (reference sequence). The CDR3 extends over 15 amino acids. The CDR3 DNA reads as TGTGCCAGCAGCTTAGCGTCGGGGGGAAATGAAAAACTGTTTTTT. Translation gives CASSLASGGNEKLFF. The full variable domain, in which reference TRBV7-9 and TRBJ1-4 provide the parts outside the CDR3, is DTGVSQNPRHKITKRGQNVTFRCDPISEHNRLYWYRQTLGQGPEFLTYFQNEAQLEKSRLLSDRFSAERPKGSFSTLEIQRTEQGDSAMYLCASSLASGGNEKLFFGSGTQLSVL.

The chain recombines TRBV6-6 with TRBJ2-7, with D possibly TRBD1 on 6 matching bases. The V end was cut by 6 bases, the J end by 4 bases, with 13 bases between. The CDR3 loop spans 13 amino acids. Germline loops: CDR1 MNHNY, CDR2 SVGAGI (reference sequence). For the CDR3, the DNA is TGTGCCAGCAGCTCAGGACAGTTTTACGAGCAGTACTTC. Translation gives CASSSGQFYEQYF.

This clone was seen only once. The chain couples TRBV25-1 to TRBJ2-7, with D possibly TRBD1 on 5 matching bases. Trimming pared 2 bases from V and 4 bases from J, leaving 15 bases between. The CDR3 loop spans 15 amino acids. Germline CDR1 reads MGHDK; CDR2 reads SYGVNS. DNA of the CDR3: TGTGCCAGCAGTGAACTTGACGCAGGGAAATACGAGCAGTACTTC. It is translated as CASSELDAGKYEQYF.

The rearrangement joins TRBV19 to TRBJ2-1; possible D gene TRBD1, 6 bases. The V end was cut by 0 bases, the J end by 6 bases, with 9 bases between. The CDR3 covers 14 residues. Looked up from germline, CDR1 is LNHDA and CDR2 is SQIVND (reference sequence). CDR3 loop: CASSIDRGGNEQFF. The CDR3 nucleotides read TGTGCCAGTAGTATAGATCGAGGGGGCAATGAGCAGTTCTTC.

The chain has TRBV2 and TRBJ2-1; the D is unclear. CDR3 length equals 13 residues. Per germline, CDR1 SNHLY and CDR2 FYNNEI. The V end was cut by 5 bases, the J end by 10 bases, with 15 bases between. The CDR3 is CASSLRSTKEQFF. For the CDR3, the DNA is TGTGCCAGCAGTCTCCGGTCGACCAAAGAGCAGTTCTTC.

This chain uses TRBV7-8 with TRBJ1-2; D is undetermined. V was pared by 2 bases and J by 9 bases, with 13 bases between. The CDR3 spans 13 residues. Germline-derived CDR1 and CDR2 are SGHVS and FQNEAQ. The CDR3 reads CASSLMQSNRYTF. The CDR3 nucleotides read TGTGCCAGCAGCTTAATGCAGAGCAATCGCTACACCTTC.

This clone was found once. The gene calls are TRBV10-1 and TRBJ2-7, with D possibly being TRBD1 (7 bases). This CDR3 contains 14 residues. Looked up from germline, CDR1 is WNHNN and CDR2 is SYGVQD (reference sequence). The germline V and J ends were trimmed by 5 bases and 7 bases, with 18 bases remaining between them. For the CDR3, the DNA is TGCGCCAGCAGTCCAGACAGGGAGGTTGGGGAGCAGTACTTC. Its translation: CASSPDREVGEQYF.

This chain links TRBV7-9 with TRBJ1-6, with a possible D match to TRBD1 (6 bases). Germline V CDR1 and CDR2: SEHNR, FQNEAQ (reference sequence). This CDR3 has 15 residues. The V end was cut by 8 bases, the J end by 7 bases, with 18 bases between. For the CDR3, the DNA is TGTGCCAGCCGCCCCCCGGGGGCAATCAATTCACCCCTCCACTTT. It translates to CASRPPGAINSPLHF.

The chain has TRBV6-5 and TRBJ1-4; tentative D call: TRBD1 (6 bases). CDR1 and CDR2 (germline): MNHEY, SVGAGI. This CDR3 has 16 residues. V was trimmed by 4 bases and J by 5 bases, leaving 17 bases between them. The CDR3 DNA sequence: TGTGCCAGCAGTTTTCGGCGGACAGTGCAAAATGAAAAACTGTTTTTT. Translation gives CASSFRRTVQNEKLFF.

This clone was found a few times. This chain uses TRBV7-9 with TRBJ1-2; no reliable D call. This CDR3 contains 13 residues. Germline loops: CDR1 SEHNR, CDR2 FQNEAQ (reference sequence). V was pared by 3 bases and J by 5 bases, with 10 bases between. CDR3 sequence (DNA): TGTGCCAGCAGCTTGCTCATGGGGTATGGCTACACCTTC. Translating gives CASSLLMGYGYTF.

The V gene is TRBV28, the J gene TRBJ2-3; 9 nucleotides match TRBD2. CDR1 and CDR2 from the germline V gene are MDHEN and SYDVKM. The J segment lost 4 bases and the V segment lost 6 bases, leaving 8 bases of the junction unmatched. The CDR3 totals 15 residues. In DNA, the CDR3 is TGTGCCAGCAGCCCAGCGGGGGGCAGCGCAGATACGCAGTATTTT. This translates into CASSPAGGSADTQYF. The full variable domain, with the rest looked up from reference TRBV28 and TRBJ2-3, is DVKVTQSSRYLVKRTGEKVFLECVQDMDHENMFWYRQDPGLGLRLIYFSYDVKMKEKGDIPEGYSVSREKKERFSLILESASTNQTSMYLCASSPAGGSADTQYFGPGTRLTVL.

CDR3 coding DNA: TGTGCCAGTAGTATAATTAAAGGTCGGGCTAGCGGAGTCTCAAGCTCCTACAATGAGCAGTTCTTC. It codes for CASSIIKGRASGVSSSYNEQFF. The chain employs TRBV19 and TRBJ2-1, with 7 nucleotides matching TRBD2. After removal of 2 bases from V and 0 bases from J, the junction contained 22 bases not matched to a gene. CDR1 and CDR2 from the germline V gene are LNHDA and SQIVND (reference sequence). The CDR3 has 22 amino acids. The variable domain in full, completed from reference TRBV19 and TRBJ2-1, reads DGGITQSPKYLFRKEGQNVTLSCEQNLNHDAMYWYRQDPGQGLRLIYYSQIVNDFQKGDIAEGYSVSREKKESFPLTVTSAQKNPTAFYLCASSIIKGRASGVSSSYNEQFFGPGTRLTVL.

This rearrangement joins TRBV30 to TRBJ2-3; 13 positions agree with TRBD2. CDR1 and CDR2 from the germline V gene are GTSNPN and SVGIG (reference sequence). This CDR3 has 18 amino acids. Losses at the gene ends were 1 base for V and 2 bases for J; bases not matched to a gene: 9. DNA for the CDR3: TGTGCCTGGAGTGGTACTAGCGGGGGGGGAACTTTCACAGATACGCAGTATTTT. Translating gives CAWSGTSGGGTFTDTQYF.

This chain links TRBV5-1 with TRBJ2-5, with 11 bases fitting TRBD2. This CDR3 has 16 residues. The V gene end was trimmed by 0 bases and the J gene end by 5 bases; junction bases not matched to a gene: 6. Germline values: CDR1 SGHRS, CDR2 YFSETQ. The CDR3: CASSLEPSGGSETQYF. DNA for the CDR3: TGCGCCAGCAGCTTGGAGCCTAGCGGGGGGAGTGAGACCCAGTACTTC.

The V call is TRBV9, the J call TRBJ1-2, with no clear D. The CDR3 spans 18 residues. Germline assignment: CDR1 SGDLS and CDR2 YYNGEE. Trimming shortened V by 5 bases and J by 4 bases, and 27 bases separated the two germline ends. DNA for the CDR3: TGTGCCAGCAGTGGACCCCCGGGCCTTTCGAATGCAGCCTATGGCTACACCTTC. Amino acid sequence: CASSGPPGLSNAAYGYTF.

The chain is built from TRBV13 and TRBJ1-6; the match to TRBD1 covers 7 bases. The V gene's germline CDR1 is PRHDT and CDR2 FYEKMQ (reference sequence). The CDR3 length is 16 residues. Trimming cost V 5 bases and J 6 bases; bases outside gene matches: 10. This CDR3 reads CASSQGQKFGNSPLHF. As DNA, the CDR3 is TGTGCCAGCAGCCAGGGACAGAAATTTGGTAATTCACCCCTCCACTTT.

This chain joins TRBV19 and TRBJ2-3, with TRBD1 identical over 8 bases. Looked up from germline, CDR1 is LNHDA and CDR2 is SQIVND (reference sequence). V lost 5 bases and J lost 6; bases outside the gene matches: 7. The CDR3 sequence is 14 residues long. The CDR3 nucleotides are TGTGCCAGTAGTCGCAGGGGGCCGCCGGATACGCAGTATTTT. It translates to CASSRRGPPDTQYF.

The chain recombines TRBV10-2 with TRBJ2-2, with 9 bases that match TRBD1. The V gene end was trimmed by 2 bases and the J gene end by 0 bases; junction bases not matched to a gene: 4. Germline CDR1 WSHSY, CDR2 SAAADI. This CDR3 region has 17 residues. The DNA for the CDR3 is TGCGCCAGCAGTGAGAAACAGGGGGCCGCGAACACCGGGGAGCTGTTTTTT. This translates into CASSEKQGAANTGELFF.

In its sample, this clone was seen a few times. This chain uses TRBV7-2 with TRBJ2-7; D perhaps matches TRBD1 (7 bases). Trimming removed 7 bases from V and 3 bases from J, with 19 bases in between. In germline, CDR1 is SGHTA, CDR2 FQGNSA. This CDR3 spans 15 amino acids. The CDR3 loop is CASTEGGGRDYEQYF. In DNA, the CDR3 is TGTGCCAGCACCGAAGGAGGGGGCAGGGACTACGAGCAGTACTTC.

The chain recombines TRBV5-1 with TRBJ2-7; no definite D call. The CDR3 is made up of 14 amino acids. From germline, CDR1 is SGHRS and CDR2 YFSETQ. V was shortened by 1 base and J by 2 bases, with 10 bases between the two germline ends. CDR3 region: CASSLRQTTYEQYF. The CDR3 DNA reads TGCGCCAGCAGCTTGCGTCAGACAACCTACGAGCAGTACTTC.

The genes are TRBV5-1 and TRBJ2-7, with 7 positions matching TRBD1. Germline loops: CDR1 SGHRS, CDR2 YFSETQ. The CDR3 consists of 14 residues. V was pared by 2 bases and J by 3 bases, with 5 bases of the junction left unmatched. In DNA, the CDR3 is TGCGCCAGCAGCTTCGGGGACAGAGGCTACGAGCAGTACTTC. Its protein product is CASSFGDRGYEQYF.